The 23 T cell receptor beta chains reported below all come from one sample, sequenced in a study of T-cell memory formation after mild COVID-19. One entry per CDR3 protein, called by TCRdb with MiXCR from the 5' RACE reads. In the table there are more than 80,000 distinct CDR3 sequences, 15% to 20% of which are singletons. Sequenced material: PBMCs or a T cell subset sorted from them (not recorded which). These receptors came from an adult woman who had mild COVID-19 (a few samples of this study predate the infection). Cell type and time point are not known.

The genes are TRBV7-9 and TRBJ2-7, with D unresolved. Germline lookup yields CDR1 SEHNR and CDR2 FQNEAQ (reference sequence). The CDR3 is made up of 12 amino acids. Trimming left V 2 bases short and J 5 bases short, with 7 bases between. Written as DNA, the CDR3 is TGTGCCAGCAGCTTATCCGCGAACGAGCAGTACTTC. This encodes CASSLSANEQYF.

This clonotype has more than one count but fewer than ten. This chain connects TRBV27 to TRBJ2-1, with 11 bases lining up with TRBD2. V lost 6 bases, J lost 3 bases, and 7 bases stayed unmatched. CDR3 size: 16 residues. The germline V gene encodes CDR1 MNHEY and CDR2 SMNVEV (reference sequence). The CDR3 coding sequence is TGTGCCAGCAGGATAGCGGGAGGGCAAAACTACAATGAGCAGTTCTTC. Translating gives CASRIAGGQNYNEQFF.

This clonotype has a handful of counts. V and J are TRBV27 and TRBJ2-7; D gene uncertain. In germline, CDR1 is MNHEY, CDR2 SMNVEV (reference sequence). This CDR3 contains 13 residues. V was shortened by 0 bases and J by 2 bases, with 5 bases between the two germline ends. The CDR3 region has the DNA TGTGCCAGCAGTTTATCAACAGCCTACGAGCAGTACTTC. It specifies CASSLSTAYEQYF.

The table lists this clonotype with a count of one. This chain links TRBV4-1 with TRBJ1-1; maybe TRBD1 (5 bases). The CDR3 sequence is 13 residues long. Deletions cut 5 bases from V and 8 bases from J, with 15 bases between. Germline-derived CDR1 and CDR2 are MGHRA and YSYEKL. CDR3 DNA: TGCGCCAGCAGCGCCAAGAGGGACGTAGAAGCTTTCTTT. This codes for CASSAKRDVEAFF.

This clonotype has a handful of counts. J is TRBJ2-5 and V is TRBV11-2; D perhaps matches TRBD1 (6 bases). The V gene's germline CDR1 is SGHAT and CDR2 FQNNGV. This CDR3 has 15 amino acids. The V gene lost 0 bases and the J gene lost 7 bases, with 15 bases spanning the gap. CDR3 bases: TGTGCCAGCAGCTTAGAGGACAGCCGGATTTGGACCCAGTACTTC. Amino acid sequence: CASSLEDSRIWTQYF. Together with reference TRBV11-2 and TRBJ2-5, the CDR3 gives the full variable domain: EAGVAQSPRYKIIEKRQSVAFWCNPISGHATLYWYQQILGQGPKLLIQFQNNGVVDDSQLPKDRFSAERLKGVDSTLKIQPAKLEDSAVYLCASSLEDSRIWTQYFGPGTRLLVL.

This clonotype turned up a few times. The DNA for the CDR3 is TGTGCCAGCAGCTCCGGACCCTATTCTTCCGAGCAGTACTTC. Translated: CASSSGPYSSEQYF. The chain joins TRBV9 to TRBJ2-7; D uncertain. The germline V and J ends were trimmed by 4 bases and 6 bases, with 17 bases remaining between them. This CDR3 contains 14 residues. From germline, CDR1 is SGDLS and CDR2 YYNGEE.

The chain employs TRBV6-1 and TRBJ2-7, with TRBD1 matching 10 bases. Germline trimming cut 3 bases from V and 2 bases from J; bases unmatched to any gene: 7. The CDR3 consists of 16 residues. The germline CDR1 and CDR2 sequences are MNHNS and SASEGT. In DNA form, the CDR3 reads TGTGCCAGCAGTGACCCGGGACAGGGGTTTACCTACGAGCAGTACTTC. This sequence encodes CASSDPGQGFTYEQYF.

The chain couples TRBV10-2 to TRBJ2-6, with 7 nucleotides matching TRBD1. Germline V gives CDR1 WSHSY, CDR2 SAAADI. V gave up 6 bases and J gave up 2 bases; unmatched junction bases: 1. This CDR3 is built from 14 residues. CDR3 in DNA: TGCGCCAGCAGCGACAGGGCTGGGGCCAACGTCCTGACTTTC. Protein: CASSDRAGANVLTF.

Written as DNA, the CDR3 is TGTGCCAGCAGCTTAGAGTCCGGCTGGGAGCAGTACTTC. Its protein is CASSLESGWEQYF. This sequence joins TRBV7-9 and TRBJ2-7, with no clear D. In germline, CDR1 is SEHNR, CDR2 FQNEAQ (reference sequence). V lost 1 base and J 7 bases, leaving 11 bases between the germline ends. This CDR3 region has 13 residues.

V gene TRBV5-4 combines with J gene TRBJ2-5; D may be TRBD1 (5 bases). With 0 bases removed from V and 3 bases from J, the gap between germline ends came to 6 bases. Germline loops: CDR1 SGHNT, CDR2 YYREEE (reference sequence). CDR3 length: 13 amino acids. In DNA, the CDR3 is TGTGCCAGCAGCTTGGAACAGGAAGAGACCCAGTACTTC. Translated, it gives CASSLEQEETQYF. The variable domain in full, with the rest retrieved from reference TRBV5-4 and TRBJ2-5, is ETGVTQSPTHLIKTRGQQVTLRCSSQSGHNTVSWYQQALGQGPQFIFQYYREEENGRGNFPPRFSGLQFPNYSSELNVNALELDDSALYLCASSLEQEETQYFGPGTRLLVL.

The chain carries TRBV6-4 and TRBJ2-2, with 7 nucleotides matching TRBD1. Germline-derived CDR1 and CDR2 are MRHNA and SNTAGT. V lost 2 bases, J lost 5 bases, and 11 bases stayed unmatched. The CDR3 sequence is 17 residues long. The CDR3 coding sequence is TGTGCCAGCAGTGACAGAGGTGGGACAGTCGGGACCGGGGAGCTGTTTTTT. Protein sequence: CASSDRGGTVGTGELFF.

J is TRBJ2-7 and V is TRBV12-3 or TRBV12-4; the match to TRBD1 covers 9 bases. The CDR3 length is 13 residues. After removal of 5 bases from V and 4 bases from J, the junction contained 3 bases not matched to a gene. The CDR3: CASSVDRGYEQYF. The CDR3, as DNA: TGTGCCAGCAGTGTGGACAGGGGTTACGAGCAGTACTTC.

The chain couples TRBV3-1 to TRBJ1-1, with D possibly matching TRBD1 (6 bases). This CDR3 has 15 amino acids. Germline V gene data show CDR1 as LGHDT and CDR2 as YNNKEL (reference sequence). Trimming stripped 4 bases from V and 1 base from J, with 13 bases between. The CDR3 loop is CASSRPKGENTEAFF. The CDR3 nucleotides are TGTGCCAGCAGCCGACCTAAGGGGGAGAACACTGAAGCTTTCTTT.

J is TRBJ2-2 and V is TRBV29-1; D might be TRBD2 (5 bases). CDR1 SQVTM and CDR2 ANQGSEA come from the germline V gene. CDR3 length: 12 residues. V lost 4 bases to trimming and J lost 7 bases, with 10 bases between them. The CDR3 nucleotides read TGCAGCGTTGGTCCCGCGGGCGGGGAGCTGTTTTTT. It is translated as CSVGPAGGELFF.

The chain combines TRBV28 with TRBJ2-7, with D tentatively TRBD1 or TRBD2 (5 bases each). The V and J ends lost 3 bases and 5 bases respectively, with 14 bases between them. Germline CDR1 MDHEN, CDR2 SYDVKM. There are 14 residues in the CDR3. The chain's CDR3 is CASSLGRVPDEQYF. CDR3 DNA sequence: TGTGCCAGCAGTTTGGGACGTGTTCCGGACGAGCAGTACTTC.

V and J are TRBV6-5 and TRBJ1-1; 11 positions match TRBD1. V trimming: 6 bases; J trimming: 1 base; junction bases outside the gene matches: 4. CDR1 and CDR2 (germline): MNHEY, SVGAGI. CDR3 length: 15 amino acids. This CDR3 reads CASSTGTGGNTEAFF. In DNA, the CDR3 is TGTGCCAGCAGCACCGGGACAGGGGGGAACACTGAAGCTTTCTTT.

At least ten counts were recorded for this clonotype. V is TRBV4-3 and J is TRBJ2-7; no clear D gene. The germline V gene has CDR1 LGHNA and CDR2 YSLEER. Deletions cut 0 bases from V and 0 bases from J, with 3 bases between. The CDR3 sequence is 13 residues long. In nucleotides, the CDR3 is TGCGCCAGCAGCCAAGATCACTCCTACGAGCAGTACTTC. It is translated as CASSQDHSYEQYF.

The rearrangement uses TRBV29-1 and TRBJ2-7; D unresolved. The V gene lost 0 bases and the J gene lost 3 bases, with 12 bases spanning the gap. Germline CDR1 and CDR2: SQVTM and ANQGSEA. The CDR3 is 14 residues long. This CDR3 is CSVEEVGGLYEQYF. The CDR3 bases are TGCAGCGTTGAAGAGGTCGGCGGCCTCTACGAGCAGTACTTC.

CDR3 loop: CASSLLGSGQYF. Written as DNA, the CDR3 is TGTGCCAGCAGCTTATTGGGTAGCGGGCAGTATTTT. This sequence joins TRBV7-2 and TRBJ2-3, with D perhaps TRBD2 (6 bases). The germline V gene encodes CDR1 SGHTA and CDR2 FQGNSA. The CDR3 covers 12 residues. V shed 2 bases and J shed 11 bases, with 11 bases lying between them.

Only a few counts were recorded for this clonotype. The CDR3 region has the DNA TGTGCCAGCTCCCGGGGGGTGGGGGGCCTGATCGGCAATGAGCAGTTCTTC. This codes for CASSRGVGGLIGNEQFF. The V call is TRBV12-3 or TRBV12-4, the J call TRBJ2-1; TRBD2 might be the D (7 bases). The CDR3 runs 17 residues. V gave up 8 bases and J gave up 6 bases, with 26 bases separating them.

The chain joins TRBV7-9 to TRBJ1-2; 11 bases agree with TRBD1. The germline V gene encodes CDR1 SEHNR and CDR2 FQNEAQ (reference sequence). Trimming at V came to 4 bases and at J to 1 base, leaving 5 bases not matched to a gene. The CDR3 sequence is 16 residues long. DNA for the CDR3: TGTGCCAGCAGCTCCACGGGACAGGGGGTTAACTATGGCTACACCTTC. Its protein product is CASSSTGQGVNYGYTF.

The chain has TRBV27 and TRBJ2-3; 8 bases match TRBD1. Unmatched junction bases numbered 6, after V lost 6 bases and J lost 4 bases. The CDR3 contains 14 residues. Per germline, CDR1 MNHEY and CDR2 SMNVEV (reference sequence). The CDR3 sequence is CASRQGAASDTQYF. The CDR3, as DNA: TGTGCCAGCAGGCAGGGGGCAGCCTCAGATACGCAGTATTTT.

The rearrangement joins TRBV19 to TRBJ1-5; D is unclear. This CDR3 has 13 residues. The germline gives CDR1 LNHDA, CDR2 SQIVND (reference sequence). The V end was cut by 5 bases, the J end by 5 bases, with 10 bases between. This CDR3 reads CASSVGFDQPQHF. CDR3 coding DNA: TGTGCCAGTAGTGTCGGGTTCGATCAGCCCCAGCATTTT.